The present T cell receptor (beta chain) was sequenced within a study of neurological immune-mediated disorders. This clonotype showed up many times. Trimming pared 5 bases from V and 5 bases from J, leaving 22 bases between. This CDR3 comprises 15 residues. The V gene's germline CDR1 is DFQATT and CDR2 SNEGSKA (reference sequence). TCRdb used MiXCR to reprocess the 5' RACE reads, holding one entry per CDR3 protein. Here the sample spans over 60,000 distinct CDR3 sequences, under 5% being singletons. The chain recombines TRBV20-1 with TRBJ2-7, with D possibly being TRBD2 (6 bases). The origin of this receptor is a woman in her fifties or sixties with multiple sclerosis. The specimen sequenced was PBMCs. The DNA of the CDR3 is TGCAGTGCTGGAAGTTTCGGCGGGGTTTTGGACGAGCAGTACTTC. Amino acid sequence: CSAGSFGGVLDEQYF.